The sequence of this T cell receptor beta chain was determined in a study of blood T cell repertoires in COVID-19. Overall study: The study drew acute and convalescent COVID-19 samples from the United States, Italy and Spain.

The protocol was immunoSEQ multiplex PCR, while the TCRdb copy is restricted to in-frame clones and leaves out a portion. Found here are more than 70,000 clones, 70% to 90% of them singletons; the top ten hold 18%. The table lists this clone with a count of one. This receptor was obtained from a woman of 80 years or more with acute or convalescent COVID-19. The specimen was peripheral blood.

The CDR3 reads CASSFDETYNEQFF. The CDR3 DNA is TGTGCCAGCAGCTTCGATGAGACCTACAATGAGCAGTTCTTC. The V and J genes are TRBV5-6 and TRBJ2-1, with D unresolved. With 2 bases removed from V and 2 bases from J, the gap between germline ends came to 8 bases. Per germline, CDR1 SGHDT and CDR2 YYEEEE. CDR3 length: 14 residues.